These T cell receptor beta chains were read from a single sample in a study of cytomegalovirus exposure and HLA in healthy donors. Sequenced by immunoSEQ multiplex PCR; TCRdb stores in-frame clones only, minus some. The sample records over 200,000 clones, more than 75% being singletons. Sample: PBMCs. The receptors come from a human donor in good health. The CDR3 runs from the conserved cysteine through the conserved F or W. Fields, in order: clone size, D gene, J gene, V gene, CDR3 protein, CDR3 DNA. A D gene is named only where the DNA matches it firmly. Size is omitted from some rows. Given values are once, few, many or a class for expanded clones.

few	TRBD1	TRBJ2-1	TRBV19	CASSIGQDYNEQFF	TGTGCCAGTAGTATCGGACAGGACTACAATGAGCAGTTCTTC
-	-	TRBJ2-6	TRBV4-3	CASSPFPSSSGANVLTF	TGCGCCAGCAGCCCCTTCCCATCTAGCTCTGGGGCCAACGTCCTGACTTTC
-	TRBD2	TRBJ2-7	TRBV15	CATSREASGGYYEQYF	TGTGCCACCAGCAGAGAGGCCAGCGGGGGATACTACGAGCAGTACTTC
-	TRBD1	TRBJ2-7	TRBV5-1	CASSLGTGGSHEQYF	TGCGCCAGCAGCCTAGGGACAGGGGGTTCTCACGAGCAGTACTTC
-	TRBD1	TRBJ1-2	TRBV27	CASSAKTGGNYGYTF	TGTGCCAGCAGTGCGAAAACAGGGGGTAACTATGGCTACACCTTC
-	-	TRBJ2-4	TRBV7-2	CASSPLGENIQYF	TGTGCCAGCAGCCCCTTAGGGGAAAACATTCAGTACTTC
-	-	TRBJ2-6	TRBV19	CASSIRGAGANVLTF	TGTGCCAGTAGTATTAGGGGTGCTGGGGCCAACGTCCTGACTTTC
-	TRBD1	TRBJ2-4	TRBV7-9	CASSVGQGPRVAKNIQYF	TGTGCCAGCAGCGTCGGACAGGGGCCACGGGTAGCCAAAAACATTCAGTACTTC
-	-	TRBJ1-4	TRBV7-9	CASSLVRVNEKLFF	TGTGCCAGCAGCTTAGTCAGGGTGAACGAAAAACTGTTTTTT
-	TRBD1	TRBJ2-5	TRBV7-9	CASSLRGTGEETQYF	TGTGCCAGCAGCTTACGAGGAACAGGGGAAGAGACCCAGTACTTC
-	TRBD2	TRBJ2-3	TRBV2	CASSEGGRVGTQYF	TGTGCCAGCAGTGAAGGCGGGAGGGTGGGTACGCAGTATTTT
-	-	TRBJ1-2	TRBV5-6	CASSSEEGRGYGYTF	TGTGCCAGCAGCTCCGAGGAGGGGCGAGGCTATGGCTACACCTTC
-	-	TRBJ2-1	TRBV4-1	CASSQVQGGNEQFF	TGCGCCAGCAGCCAAGTCCAGGGCGGCAATGAGCAGTTCTTC
-	-	TRBJ2-5	TRBV5-1	CASSFGRGQETQYF	TGCGCCAGCAGCTTCGGGCGGGGCCAAGAGACCCAGTACTTC
-	-	TRBJ1-4	TRBV7-9	CASSLYIRSGHGEKLFF	TGTGCCAGCAGCTTATACATTCGGTCAGGGCACGGTGAAAAACTGTTTTTT
few	-	TRBJ2-3	TRBV28	CASNSGRTDTQYF	TGTGCCAGCAACAGCGGGCGGACAGATACGCAGTATTTT
-	-	TRBJ2-1	TRBV4-1	CASSQDQRPGQTYNEQFF	TGCGCCAGCAGCCAAGATCAACGCCCGGGTCAGACCTACAATGAGCAGTTCTTC
-	-	TRBJ2-7	TRBV7-7	CASSLDSSYEQYF	TGTGCTAGCAGCTTAGACAGCTCCTACGAGCAGTACTTC
-	TRBD1	TRBJ1-2	TRBV28	CASSLTSGGQALFQGYTF	TGTGCCAGCAGCTTAACCTCAGGGGGACAGGCCCTCTTCCAAGGCTACACCTTC
-	-	TRBJ2-5	TRBV7-2	CASSLGDGVGGQETQYF	TGTGCCAGCAGCTTAGGAGACGGGGTGGGGGGCCAAGAGACCCAGTACTTC
-	TRBD1	TRBJ2-1	TRBV27	CASSLQGAPYNEQFF	TGTGCCAGCAGTTTACAGGGGGCGCCCTACAATGAGCAGTTCTTC
-	-	TRBJ2-7	TRBV7-2	CASSAILDGLGYEQYF	TGTGCCAGCAGCGCCATACTAGACGGGCTTGGCTACGAGCAGTACTTC
-	TRBD2	TRBJ2-1	TRBV4-3	CASSHRTSGGYEQFF	TGCGCCAGCAGCCACCGGACTAGCGGGGGCTATGAGCAGTTCTTC
-	TRBD1	TRBJ2-1	TRBV7-9	CASSPRSLGQGSYNEQFF	TGTGCCAGCAGCCCCAGATCTTTGGGACAGGGGTCGTACAATGAGCAGTTCTTC
-	-	TRBJ2-3	TRBV5-1	CASSFHTDTQYF	TGCGCCAGCAGCTTTCATACAGATACGCAGTATTTT
-	-	TRBJ1-2	TRBV7-8	CASSFSSVRQFSQGYTF	TGTGCCAGCAGCTTTTCCTCCGTGCGACAGTTCAGTCAGGGCTACACCTTC
-	-	TRBJ1-1	TRBV7-2	CASSPGGVRRLSEAFF	TGTGCCAGCAGCCCCGGCGGCGTTCGGCGACTGAGTGAAGCTTTCTTT
once	TRBD1	TRBJ1-2	TRBV6-5	CASSSLTGGTAYGYTF	TGTGCCAGCAGTTCCCTGACAGGGGGTACGGCTTATGGCTACACCTTC
-	-	TRBJ2-1	TRBV19	CASSINYQPYNEQFF	TGTGCCAGTAGTATAAACTACCAACCCTACAATGAGCAGTTCTTC
-	-	TRBJ1-1	TRBV7-9	CASSLGSGAYTEAFF	TGTGCCAGCAGCTTAGGGTCAGGGGCGTACACTGAAGCTTTCTTT
-	TRBD2	TRBJ2-5	TRBV19	CASSTSGRIQETQYF	TGTGCCAGTAGTACTAGCGGGCGTATCCAAGAGACCCAGTACTTC
-	-	TRBJ2-3	TRBV19	CASSRTGTDTQYF	TGTGCCAGTAGTCGGACAGGCACAGATACGCAGTATTTT
-	-	TRBJ1-6	TRBV30	CAWVRPGYSPLHF	TGTGCCTGGGTTCGACCGGGTTATTCACCCCTCCACTTT
-	-	TRBJ2-7	TRBV7-2	CASSLATGYLHEQYF	TGTGCCAGCAGCTTAGCAACCGGGTATCTACACGAGCAGTACTTC
-	-	TRBJ1-2	TRBV7-9	CASSLWLGSNYGYTF	TGTGCCAGCAGCTTATGGTTGGGCTCGAACTATGGCTACACCTTC
-	TRBD1	TRBJ2-7	TRBV4-3	CASSQVQGFEQYF	TGCGCCAGCAGCCAAGTACAGGGGTTTGAGCAGTACTTC
-	-	TRBJ2-5	TRBV12-5	CASGWRRETQYF	TGTGCTAGTGGTTGGAGAAGAGAGACCCAGTACTTC
-	-	TRBJ1-5	TRBV5-6	CASSSFGTPYSNQPQHF	TGTGCCAGCAGCTCGTTCGGGACACCGTATAGCAATCAGCCCCAGCATTTT
-	-	TRBJ1-4	TRBV28	CASIEAGQGEKLFF	TGTGCCAGCATTGAGGCAGGGCAGGGGGAAAAACTGTTTTTT
-	-	TRBJ2-7	TRBV4-1	CASSQEPFLSSYEQYF	TGCGCCAGCAGCCAAGAACCCTTTCTGAGCTCCTACGAGCAGTACTTC
-	TRBD1	TRBJ2-2	TRBV29-1	CSARQGITGELFF	TGCAGCGCAAGACAGGGGATAACCGGGGAGCTGTTTTTT
-	TRBD2	TRBJ2-7	TRBV6-5	CAGGPVHEQYF	TGTGCGGGAGGGCCCGTCCACGAGCAGTACTTC
-	-	TRBJ2-2	TRBV4-1	CASSHLGEANTGELFF	TGCGCCAGCAGCCATTTAGGAGAAGCGAACACCGGGGAGCTGTTTTTT
few	-	TRBJ2-7	TRBV4-2	CASSQDRSSSYEQYF	TGTGCCAGCAGCCAAGATCGGAGTAGCTCCTACGAGCAGTACTTC
-	-	TRBJ2-3	TRBV5-1	CASSLQGSTDTQYF	TGCGCCAGCAGCTTACAGGGATCCACAGATACGCAGTATTTT
-	TRBD2	TRBJ2-1	TRBV4-2	CASSQRSGRESYNEQFF	TGTGCCAGCAGCCAAAGGAGCGGGAGGGAATCCTACAATGAGCAGTTCTTC
-	TRBD2	TRBJ2-1	TRBV7-6	CASSWTSGRASNEQFF	TGTGCCAGCAGCTGGACTAGCGGGAGGGCCTCCAATGAGCAGTTCTTC
-	TRBD1	TRBJ2-1	TRBV7-3	CASSPGQVEGEQFF	TGTGCCAGCAGCCCCGGACAGGTTGAGGGGGAGCAGTTCTTC